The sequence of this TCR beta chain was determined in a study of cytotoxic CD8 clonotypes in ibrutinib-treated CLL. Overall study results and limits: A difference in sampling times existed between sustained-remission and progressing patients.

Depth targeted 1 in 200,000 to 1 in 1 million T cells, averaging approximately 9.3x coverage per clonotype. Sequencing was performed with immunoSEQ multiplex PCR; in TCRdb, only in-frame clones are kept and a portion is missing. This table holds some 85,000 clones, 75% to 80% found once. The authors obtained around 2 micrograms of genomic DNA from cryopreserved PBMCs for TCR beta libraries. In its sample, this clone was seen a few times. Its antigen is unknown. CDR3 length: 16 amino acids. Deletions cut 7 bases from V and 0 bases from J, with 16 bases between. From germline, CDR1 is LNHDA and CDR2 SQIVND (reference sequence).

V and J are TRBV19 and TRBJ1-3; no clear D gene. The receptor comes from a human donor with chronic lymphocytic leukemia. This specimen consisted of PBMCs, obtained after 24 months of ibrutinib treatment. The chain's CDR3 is CASNHKDGFSGNTIYF. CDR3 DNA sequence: TGTGCCAGTAACCATAAGGACGGGTTCTCTGGAAACACCATATATTTT.